Listed below are T cell receptor beta chains from one sample, sequenced in a study of blood T cell repertoires in COVID-19. Assay: immunoSEQ multiplex PCR; the TCRdb copy retains only in-frame clones and omits some. The sample has about 130,000 clones; roughly 86% are singletons. The sequenced sample was peripheral blood. The receptors here all came from a woman between 50 and 59 years old who had recovered from COVID-19. Each CDR3 is given with its conserved first and last residue. Fields, in order: CDR3 DNA, CDR3 protein, V gene, D gene, J gene, clone size. The D gene is left open where the match is weak. The listing skips clone size in some rows; elsewhere it reads once, few, many or a size class.

CDR3 DNA: TGTGCCAGCAGTTCACTAGCGCCGACTCCCAATGAGCAGTTCTTC; CDR3 protein: CASSSLAPTPNEQFF; V gene: TRBV5-4; D gene: TRBD2; J gene: TRBJ2-1; clone size: .
CDR3 DNA: TGTGCCAGCTCCCTCCTAGCGGGGGCTTCGCAAGATACGCAGTATTTT; CDR3 protein: CASSLLAGASQDTQYF; V gene: TRBV18; D gene: TRBD2; J gene: TRBJ2-3; clone size: .
CDR3 DNA: TGTGCCAGTAGTATTGGTTTCCAGGGAGGCACTGAAGCTTTCTTT; CDR3 protein: CASSIGFQGGTEAFF; V gene: TRBV19; D gene: .; J gene: TRBJ1-1; clone size: .
CDR3 DNA: TGCGCCAGCAGCCGCGGACCCCCCGGGGGCCAAGAGACCCAGTACTTC; CDR3 protein: CASSRGPPGGQETQYF; V gene: TRBV5-1; D gene: .; J gene: TRBJ2-5; clone size: .
CDR3 DNA: TGTGCCAGCAGCTTAGACTCGACCGGAGGCCAGTACTTC; CDR3 protein: CASSLDSTGGQYF; V gene: TRBV7-2; D gene: .; J gene: TRBJ2-5; clone size: .
CDR3 DNA: TGTGCCTGGAGTCTGAACAGTCAGTACACTGAAGCTTTCTTT; CDR3 protein: CAWSLNSQYTEAFF; V gene: TRBV30; D gene: .; J gene: TRBJ1-1; clone size: .
CDR3 DNA: TGTGCCAGCAGCCAAGACTTAACCGGGGAGCTGTTTTTT; CDR3 protein: CASSQDLTGELFF; V gene: TRBV3-1/TRBV3-2; D gene: .; J gene: TRBJ2-2; clone size: .
CDR3 DNA: TGTGCCAGCAGCTTAGGAGGAAGGGGAACAGACTCCTACGAGCAGTACTTC; CDR3 protein: CASSLGGRGTDSYEQYF; V gene: TRBV7-9; D gene: .; J gene: TRBJ2-7; clone size: .
CDR3 DNA: TGCGCCAGCAGCTTGGAAACAAGCTCTGGAAACACCATATATTTT; CDR3 protein: CASSLETSSGNTIYF; V gene: TRBV5-1; D gene: .; J gene: TRBJ1-3; clone size: .
CDR3 DNA: TGTGCCAGCAGCCAAGATTTTCGACAGGCGGGCACTGAAGCTTTCTTT; CDR3 protein: CASSQDFRQAGTEAFF; V gene: TRBV4-2; D gene: .; J gene: TRBJ1-1; clone size: .
CDR3 DNA: TGTGCCAGCAGCCCGCCTCTCGGTTTGGGGCGAGCTTTCTTT; CDR3 protein: CASSPPLGLGRAFF; V gene: TRBV7-9; D gene: .; J gene: TRBJ1-1; clone size: .
CDR3 DNA: TGTGCCAGCAGCGTCAGGGAGGGCCCATTCGGGGAAGCTTTCTTT; CDR3 protein: CASSVREGPFGEAFF; V gene: TRBV7-9; D gene: .; J gene: TRBJ1-1; clone size: .
CDR3 DNA: TGTGCCAGCACCTTACGTGGAGGAGGGTCCTACGAGCAGTACTTC; CDR3 protein: CASTLRGGGSYEQYF; V gene: TRBV5-6; D gene: .; J gene: TRBJ2-7; clone size: .
CDR3 DNA: TGTGCCAGCCGTCGCGGGAATGGGGATACGCAGTATTTT; CDR3 protein: CASRRGNGDTQYF; V gene: TRBV19; D gene: .; J gene: TRBJ2-3; clone size: .
CDR3 DNA: TGTGCCAGCAGCCCTCGCCCGGGAGGTGAGCAGTTCTTC; CDR3 protein: CASSPRPGGEQFF; V gene: TRBV9; D gene: TRBD2; J gene: TRBJ2-1; clone size: once
CDR3 DNA: TGTGCCTGGACTAGCGGGAGCGAGACCCAGTACTTC; CDR3 protein: CAWTSGSETQYF; V gene: TRBV30; D gene: TRBD2; J gene: TRBJ2-5; clone size: .
CDR3 DNA: TGTGCCATTACGGACAGGACTGGAAACACCATATATTTT; CDR3 protein: CAITDRTGNTIYF; V gene: TRBV2; D gene: TRBD1; J gene: TRBJ1-3; clone size: once
CDR3 DNA: TGCGCCAGCAGTGAGTCGCAGGGTGAGAATGAGCAGTTCTTC; CDR3 protein: CASSESQGENEQFF; V gene: TRBV10-2; D gene: .; J gene: TRBJ2-1; clone size: few
CDR3 DNA: TGCGCCAGCAGTTGGGAGCGTGAGACCCAGTACTTC; CDR3 protein: CASSWERETQYF; V gene: TRBV5-1; D gene: .; J gene: TRBJ2-5; clone size: .
CDR3 DNA: TGTGCCAGCAGCGAGGGACTAGCGGGCTCAAACATTCAGTACTTC; CDR3 protein: CASSEGLAGSNIQYF; V gene: TRBV9; D gene: TRBD2; J gene: TRBJ2-4; clone size: .
CDR3 DNA: TGCGCCAGCAGCCGGGACTCCAGCTCCTACAATGAGCAGTTCTTC; CDR3 protein: CASSRDSSSYNEQFF; V gene: TRBV5-1; D gene: .; J gene: TRBJ2-1; clone size: .
CDR3 DNA: TGTGCCAGCAGTCAGGACAGCCAAGAGACCCAGTACTTC; CDR3 protein: CASSQDSQETQYF; V gene: TRBV2; D gene: .; J gene: TRBJ2-5; clone size: .
CDR3 DNA: TGTGCCAGCAGCCCTTCGGTAGTCCGTGGGGCTGACTACACCTTC; CDR3 protein: CASSPSVVRGADYTF; V gene: TRBV7-2; D gene: .; J gene: TRBJ1-2; clone size: .
CDR3 DNA: TGTGCCAGTATGACAATAGGAGGTCGGGGCTACACCTTC; CDR3 protein: CASMTIGGRGYTF; V gene: TRBV19; D gene: .; J gene: TRBJ1-2; clone size: .
CDR3 DNA: TGCGCCAGCAGCAGGATCCCGGGACAGAAGACCCAGTACTTC; CDR3 protein: CASSRIPGQKTQYF; V gene: TRBV5-1; D gene: TRBD1; J gene: TRBJ2-5; clone size: .
CDR3 DNA: TGTGCCAGCAGTGAAGAAACGGGTAGCGGGGGACAACTCTCCTACAATGAGCAGTTCTTC; CDR3 protein: CASSEETGSGGQLSYNEQFF; V gene: TRBV2; D gene: TRBD2; J gene: TRBJ2-1; clone size: once
CDR3 DNA: TGTGCCAGCTCACCATTAGTGGATACGCAGTATTTT; CDR3 protein: CASSPLVDTQYF; V gene: TRBV18; D gene: .; J gene: TRBJ2-3; clone size: .
CDR3 DNA: TGCGCCAGCAGCTTGGCCTCGGGGACTTCGGGGGCCAACGTCCTGACTTTC; CDR3 protein: CASSLASGTSGANVLTF; V gene: TRBV5-1; D gene: .; J gene: TRBJ2-6; clone size: few
CDR3 DNA: TGTGCCAGCAGCCCGGGACAGGGGATGAGCGTTAGCTACACCTTC; CDR3 protein: CASSPGQGMSVSYTF; V gene: TRBV7-3; D gene: TRBD1; J gene: TRBJ1-2; clone size: .
CDR3 DNA: TGTGCCAGCAGCTATAGCGGGAGTGTGGAGACCCAGTACTTC; CDR3 protein: CASSYSGSVETQYF; V gene: TRBV7-9; D gene: TRBD2; J gene: TRBJ2-5; clone size: .
CDR3 DNA: TGTGCCAGCAGCCGCAAATTATCCGGGACACCAACCCAAGAGACCCAGTACTTC; CDR3 protein: CASSRKLSGTPTQETQYF; V gene: TRBV14; D gene: .; J gene: TRBJ2-5; clone size: .
CDR3 DNA: TGTGCCAGCTCATTACAAGAGACCCAGTACTTC; CDR3 protein: CASSLQETQYF; V gene: TRBV18; D gene: .; J gene: TRBJ2-5; clone size: .
CDR3 DNA: TGTGCCAGCAGTACAGGGGGCCCCAAAAACATTCAGTACTTC; CDR3 protein: CASSTGGPKNIQYF; V gene: TRBV28; D gene: TRBD1; J gene: TRBJ2-4; clone size: .
CDR3 DNA: TGTGCCAGCAGCATTCAGGGCTATGGCTACACCTTC; CDR3 protein: CASSIQGYGYTF; V gene: TRBV5-6; D gene: .; J gene: TRBJ1-2; clone size: .
CDR3 DNA: TGTGCCAGCAGCGTAGCCCAGGGGAGGGCAGGAGAGACCCAGTACTTC; CDR3 protein: CASSVAQGRAGETQYF; V gene: TRBV9; D gene: .; J gene: TRBJ2-5; clone size: .
CDR3 DNA: TGTGCCAGCAGCCACCGACAGGGGGCAGGCACTGAAGCTTTCTTT; CDR3 protein: CASSHRQGAGTEAFF; V gene: TRBV7-9; D gene: TRBD1; J gene: TRBJ1-1; clone size: few
CDR3 DNA: TGTGCCAGCTCTTCCCTGGGGACTGGTAGCTCCTACAATGAGCAGTTCTTC; CDR3 protein: CASSSLGTGSSYNEQFF; V gene: TRBV18; D gene: .; J gene: TRBJ2-1; clone size: once
CDR3 DNA: TGTGCCAGCAGCTTGGGCTCGGGACAGGGAAGTAAGCAGTACTTC; CDR3 protein: CASSLGSGQGSKQYF; V gene: TRBV5-6; D gene: TRBD1; J gene: TRBJ2-7; clone size: .
CDR3 DNA: TGTGCCAGCAGTAAATCCGGGACAGGAGTCGCGGAGCAGTACTTC; CDR3 protein: CASSKSGTGVAEQYF; V gene: TRBV6-6; D gene: TRBD1; J gene: TRBJ2-7; clone size: once
CDR3 DNA: TGCGCCAGCAGTCTGACAGGGGGATTGAGGAACACTGAAGCTTTCTTT; CDR3 protein: CASSLTGGLRNTEAFF; V gene: TRBV5-1; D gene: TRBD1; J gene: TRBJ1-1; clone size: .
CDR3 DNA: TGTGCCAGCAGCTCGACAGGGTCCTACGAGCAGTACTTC; CDR3 protein: CASSSTGSYEQYF; V gene: TRBV7-9; D gene: TRBD1; J gene: TRBJ2-7; clone size: .
CDR3 DNA: TGTGCCAGCAGCGGCGGGACAGCTCAAGAGACCCAGTACTTC; CDR3 protein: CASSGGTAQETQYF; V gene: TRBV9; D gene: .; J gene: TRBJ2-5; clone size: .
CDR3 DNA: TGTGCCAGCACCCTCTCTGGAAACACCATATATTTT; CDR3 protein: CASTLSGNTIYF; V gene: TRBV9; D gene: .; J gene: TRBJ1-3; clone size: .
CDR3 DNA: TGTGCCAGCAGCTTAGAATTAGCGAACACCGGGGAGCTGTTTTTT; CDR3 protein: CASSLELANTGELFF; V gene: TRBV7-2; D gene: .; J gene: TRBJ2-2; clone size: .
CDR3 DNA: TGTGCCAGCAGTTACCTACAGATCGATCAGCCCCAGCATTTT; CDR3 protein: CASSYLQIDQPQHF; V gene: TRBV6-6; D gene: .; J gene: TRBJ1-5; clone size: .
CDR3 DNA: TGTGCCAGCAGCCCGAATTGGGACAGTATACTAGCCAAAAACATTCAGTACTTC; CDR3 protein: CASSPNWDSILAKNIQYF; V gene: TRBV7-9; D gene: TRBD1; J gene: TRBJ2-4; clone size: .
CDR3 DNA: TGTGCCAGCAGTTCGGGGGGCGAGACCCAGTACTTC; CDR3 protein: CASSSGGETQYF; V gene: TRBV28; D gene: .; J gene: TRBJ2-5; clone size: .
CDR3 DNA: TGTGCCAGCAGTACTGGACAGACAGCAGATACGCAGTATTTT; CDR3 protein: CASSTGQTADTQYF; V gene: TRBV28; D gene: .; J gene: TRBJ2-3; clone size: .
CDR3 DNA: TGTGCCAGCAGCGGAGGGACCCTAGGAAACATTCAGTACTTC; CDR3 protein: CASSGGTLGNIQYF; V gene: TRBV7-2; D gene: .; J gene: TRBJ2-4; clone size: .
CDR3 DNA: TGTGCCAGCAGCGTAGGTGGCGGGGGGGCCCTTTTTAGCACAGATACGCAGTATTTT; CDR3 protein: CASSVGGGGALFSTDTQYF; V gene: TRBV9; D gene: TRBD2; J gene: TRBJ2-3; clone size: .
CDR3 DNA: TGTGCCAGCAGCGAAGGGACGGTAGCGGAACCTTACGAGCAGTACTTC; CDR3 protein: CASSEGTVAEPYEQYF; V gene: TRBV7-6; D gene: .; J gene: TRBJ2-7; clone size: once
CDR3 DNA: TGTGCCAGCAGTTTAAGCCCTAACTATGGCTACACCTTC; CDR3 protein: CASSLSPNYGYTF; V gene: TRBV12-3/TRBV12-4; D gene: .; J gene: TRBJ1-2; clone size: .
CDR3 DNA: TGTGCCAGCACCCCCTCTAGCGGGGGTAACTACGAGCAGTACTTC; CDR3 protein: CASTPSSGGNYEQYF; V gene: TRBV28; D gene: TRBD2; J gene: TRBJ2-7; clone size: .
CDR3 DNA: TGTGCCAGCACAGACAGGGCCACCTCCTACGAGCAGTACTTC; CDR3 protein: CASTDRATSYEQYF; V gene: TRBV6-5; D gene: TRBD1; J gene: TRBJ2-7; clone size: once
CDR3 DNA: TGTGCCAGCAGCCACCGCTACTCCACCCCCGGGGAGCTGTTTTTT; CDR3 protein: CASSHRYSTPGELFF; V gene: TRBV3-1/TRBV3-2; D gene: .; J gene: TRBJ2-2; clone size: .
CDR3 DNA: TGCGCCAGCAGCCAATTCCACCTCCCCGCAGCGTTATACGAGCAGTACTTC; CDR3 protein: CASSQFHLPAALYEQYF; V gene: TRBV4-1; D gene: .; J gene: TRBJ2-7; clone size: .
CDR3 DNA: TGTGCCAGCAGGGACAGGAACACTGAAGCTTTCTTT; CDR3 protein: CASRDRNTEAFF; V gene: TRBV12-3/TRBV12-4; D gene: .; J gene: TRBJ1-1; clone size: .